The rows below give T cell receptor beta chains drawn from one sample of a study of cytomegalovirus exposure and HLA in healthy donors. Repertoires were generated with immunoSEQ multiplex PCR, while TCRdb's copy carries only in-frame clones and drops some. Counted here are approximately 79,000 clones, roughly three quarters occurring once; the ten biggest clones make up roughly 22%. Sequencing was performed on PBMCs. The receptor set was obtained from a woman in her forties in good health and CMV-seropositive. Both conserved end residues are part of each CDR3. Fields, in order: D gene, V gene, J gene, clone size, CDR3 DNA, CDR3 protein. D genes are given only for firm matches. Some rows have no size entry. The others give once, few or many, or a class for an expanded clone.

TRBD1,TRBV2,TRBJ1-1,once,TGTGCTAGCAGGGGACAGATCACTGAAGCTTTCTTT,CASRGQITEAFF
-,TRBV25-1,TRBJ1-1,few,TGTGCCAGCAGTGAATATGGAAGGGGGTTCTTGAACACTGAAGCTTTCTTT,CASSEYGRGFLNTEAFF
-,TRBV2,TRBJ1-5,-,TGTGCCAGCAGTGAGCACAGAAACCCCAATCAGCCCCAGCATTTT,CASSEHRNPNQPQHF
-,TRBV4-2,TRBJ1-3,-,TGTGCCAGCAGCCAAGATAAGTTGCGCTCTGGAAACACCATATATTTT,CASSQDKLRSGNTIYF
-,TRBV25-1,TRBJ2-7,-,TGTGCCAGCAGTACCCAAAGAGGGTCTAACGAGCAGTACTTC,CASSTQRGSNEQYF
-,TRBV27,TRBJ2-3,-,TGTGCCAGCAGCCCGGGGATTAGAGATACGCAGTATTTT,CASSPGIRDTQYF
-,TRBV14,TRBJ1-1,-,TGTGCCAGCAGCCACGGAGGGGTTAACACTGAAGCTTTCTTT,CASSHGGVNTEAFF
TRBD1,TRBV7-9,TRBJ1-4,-,TGTGCCAGCAGCACCAACCCGGGACAGGGGCATGAAAAACTGTTTTTT,CASSTNPGQGHEKLFF
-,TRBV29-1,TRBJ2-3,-,TGCAGCGTTGACGAGGAGGCGGGGTTCACAGATACGCAGTATTTT,CSVDEEAGFTDTQYF
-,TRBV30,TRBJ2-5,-,TGTGCCTGGAACGATGGGGCGCAGGAGACCCAGTACTTC,CAWNDGAQETQYF
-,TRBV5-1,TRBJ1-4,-,TGCGCCAGCAGCTTGGCGGGACAAGCTAATGAAAAACTGTTTTTT,CASSLAGQANEKLFF
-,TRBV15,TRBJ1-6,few,TGTGCCACCAGCAGAGATAATAGTTCACCCCTCCACTTT,CATSRDNSSPLHF
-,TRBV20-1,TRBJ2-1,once,TGCAGTGCTAGAGTGGGGGGTGAGCAGTTCTTC,CSARVGGEQFF
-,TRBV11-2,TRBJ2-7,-,TGTGCCAGCAGCTTATCATTGAAAGCCGCCCACGAGCAGTACTTC,CASSLSLKAAHEQYF
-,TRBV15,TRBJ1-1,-,TGTGCCACCAGCGTCGGTGGGAGTACTGAAGCTTTCTTT,CATSVGGSTEAFF
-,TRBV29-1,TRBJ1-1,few,TGCAGCGCCGTTCGCCACTTTGGCACTGAAGCTTTCTTT,CSAVRHFGTEAFF
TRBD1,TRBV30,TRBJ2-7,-,TGTGCCTGGAGGGAAGGGACAGGGGGCCCGTTAAACTTC,CAWREGTGGPLNF
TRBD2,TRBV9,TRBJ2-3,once,TGTGCCAGCAGCGGGACTAGCTCGACGCAGTATTTT,CASSGTSSTQYF
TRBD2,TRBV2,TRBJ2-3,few,TGTGCCAGCAGTGATCCGGTGGCTAGCGGTCAACGCACAGATACGCAGTATTTT,CASSDPVASGQRTDTQYF
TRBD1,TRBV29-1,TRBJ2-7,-,TGCAGCGTTGAAGATCGGGACAGGGGGCGCTTGGAGCAGTACTTC,CSVEDRDRGRLEQYF
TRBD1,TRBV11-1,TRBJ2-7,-,TGTGCCAGCAGCTTAGCTACAGGGGGCGAGAACGAGCAGTACTTC,CASSLATGGENEQYF
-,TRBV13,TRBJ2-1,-,TGTGCCAGCAGCTTAGGTGACCCCCTCGCCCGGAGCTCCTACAATGAGCAGTTCTTC,CASSLGDPLARSSYNEQFF
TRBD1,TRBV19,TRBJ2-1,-,TGTGCCAGTAGTTCCCGGACAGGGAGGAATGAGCAGTTCTTC,CASSSRTGRNEQFF
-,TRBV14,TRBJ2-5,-,TGTGCCAGCAGCCAAGCCCCAGCGCGGCCGGGGGAGACCCAGTACTTC,CASSQAPARPGETQYF
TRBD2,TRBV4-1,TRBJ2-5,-,TGCGCCAGCAGCGTGGGACTAGCGGGAGTCGGGCAAGAGACCCAGTACTTC,CASSVGLAGVGQETQYF
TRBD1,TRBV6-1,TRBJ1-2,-,TGTGCCAGCAGGGAGACAGGGATGCATGGCTACACCTTC,CASRETGMHGYTF
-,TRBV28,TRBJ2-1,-,TGTGCCAGCAGTTTGACTCCCTACAATGAGCAGTTCTTC,CASSLTPYNEQFF
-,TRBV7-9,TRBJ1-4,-,TGTGCCAGCAGCTTAGATGGGACACCAGCAAAACTGTTTTTT,CASSLDGTPAKLFF
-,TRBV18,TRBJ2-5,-,TGTGCCAGCTCACCCCTAGACAGCAGGGAGACCCAGTACTTC,CASSPLDSRETQYF
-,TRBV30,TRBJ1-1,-,TGTGCCTGGGGGGGACTCGAGGGGGCTTTCTTT,CAWGGLEGAFF
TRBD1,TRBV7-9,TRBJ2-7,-,TGTGCCAGCAGCTGGGGGACAGGGGGTACCTACGAGCAGTACTTC,CASSWGTGGTYEQYF
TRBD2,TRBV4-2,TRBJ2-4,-,TGTGCCAGCAGCACCGGGACTAGCGGGAACAAAAACATTCAGTACTTC,CASSTGTSGNKNIQYF
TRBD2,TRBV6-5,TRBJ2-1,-,TGTGCCAGCAGTTACTCGGCGGGGGACTCCTACAATGAGCAGTTCTTC,CASSYSAGDSYNEQFF
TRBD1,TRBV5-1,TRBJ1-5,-,TGCGCCAGCAGCGTAACAGGGGGCAATCAGCCCCAGCATTTT,CASSVTGGNQPQHF
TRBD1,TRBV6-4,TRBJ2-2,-,TGTGCCAGCAGTGTGAGGACAGGGGACACCGGGGAGCTGTTTTTT,CASSVRTGDTGELFF
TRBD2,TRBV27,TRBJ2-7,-,TGTGCCAGCAGTCGAGCCTTCGGGACTAGCGGGGGGGGCGAGCAGTACTTC,CASSRAFGTSGGGEQYF
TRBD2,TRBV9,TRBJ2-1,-,TGTGCCAGCACTACTAGCGGGTACAATGAGCAGTTCTTC,CASTTSGYNEQFF
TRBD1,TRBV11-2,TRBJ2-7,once,TGTGCCAGCAGCCCTGGACAGGCGATCTCCTACGAGCAGTACTTC,CASSPGQAISYEQYF
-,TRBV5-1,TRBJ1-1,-,TGCGCCAGCAGTTCAGCTCAGGCCGGCAGGGAAGCTTTCTTT,CASSSAQAGREAFF
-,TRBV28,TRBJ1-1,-,TGTGCCAGCAGTTTTCGGCAGTTTAGCCTCATGACTGAAGCTTTCTTT,CASSFRQFSLMTEAFF
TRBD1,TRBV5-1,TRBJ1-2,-,TGCGCCAGCAGCTTGGATGGACAGGGGGCTTATGGCTACACCTTC,CASSLDGQGAYGYTF
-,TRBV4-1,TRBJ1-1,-,TGCGCCAGCAGCCAGATAACGGGACTTAGGGACACTGAAGCTTTCTTT,CASSQITGLRDTEAFF
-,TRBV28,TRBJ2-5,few,TGTGCCAGCAGTTTATACGGGCTGGGGCTACAAGAGACCCAGTACTTC,CASSLYGLGLQETQYF
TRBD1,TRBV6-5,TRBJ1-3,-,TGTGCCAGCAGTTACACGACAGGGGCTGGAAACACCATATATTTT,CASSYTTGAGNTIYF
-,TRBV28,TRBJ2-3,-,TGTGCCAGCAGCCTGCCGACTAGTGCCACAGATACGCAGTATTTT,CASSLPTSATDTQYF
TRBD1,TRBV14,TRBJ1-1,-,TGTGCCAGCAGCCGCACCCCGCCCGGGGCAGGGGGCCCAAAACAGAACACTGAAGCTTTCTTT,CASSRTPPGAGGPKQNTEAFF
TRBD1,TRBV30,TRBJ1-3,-,TGTGCCTGGAGTGTACGTGTCGGGACAGGGCAATCTGGAAACACCATATATTTT,CAWSVRVGTGQSGNTIYF
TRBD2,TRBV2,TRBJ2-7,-,TGTGCCAGCTCGGAAGTAGCGGGAAAGGGTTACGAGCAGTACTTC,CASSEVAGKGYEQYF
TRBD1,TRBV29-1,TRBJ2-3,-,TGCAGCGTCAATCGACAGGGTACAGATACGCAGTATTTT,CSVNRQGTDTQYF
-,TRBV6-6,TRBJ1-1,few,TGTGCCAGCAGTACCCCGACAGAGGCTCGCACTGAAGCTTTCTTT,CASSTPTEARTEAFF